One and the same sample provided the 15 T cell receptor beta chains below, sequenced in a study of CD8+ T cells in alopecia areata. Sequencing relied on a cDNA template that was reverse transcribed from extracted RNA. The data were produced by immunoSEQ multiplex PCR, yet TCRdb's version contains in-frame clones alone and is incomplete. The repertoire consists of hundreds of thousands of clones, with approximately 61% occurring once and the leading ten covering roughly 1.2%. The sequences come from CD4+ T cells sorted from blood, collected at week 0. These receptors came from a human donor with alopecia areata.

The rearrangement links TRBV4-1 to TRBJ2-1, with 7 bases that match TRBD1. CDR1 and CDR2 from the germline V gene are MGHRA and YSYEKL. The CDR3 is 15 amino acids. V dropped 4 bases and J dropped 4; count of bases not matched to a gene: 7. CDR3 nucleotides: TGCGCCAGCAGCCGAATCCCGGGACAGTACAATGAGCAGTTCTTC. This translates into CASSRIPGQYNEQFF.

This chain uses TRBV6-1 with TRBJ2-4; 7 bases are shared with TRBD1. This CDR3 contains 13 residues. Trimming cost V 1 base and J 6 bases; bases outside gene matches: 0. From germline, CDR1 is MNHNS and CDR2 SASEGT. CDR3 in DNA: TGTGCCAGCAGTGAAGACAGGGGAAACATTCAGTACTTC. Amino acids: CASSEDRGNIQYF.

Comments on this clone: At one end the junction does not follow the germline gene, possibly because of a read error. The chain recombines TRBV5-1 with TRBJ1-1; D might be TRBD1 (5 bases). The CDR3 consists of 14 residues. The V gene's germline CDR1 is SGHRS and CDR2 YFSETQ. This CDR3 is CASSLSDSYTEASF. The CDR3 nucleotides read TGCGCCAGCAGCTTGTCTGACAGCTACACTGAAGCTTCCTTT.

This clone has a handful of counts. V is TRBV11-1 and J is TRBJ2-6; 11 bases are shared with TRBD1. V lost 5 bases to trimming and J lost 0 bases; unmatched junction nucleotides: 6. This CDR3 comprises 18 residues. CDR1 SGHAT and CDR2 FQDESV come from the germline V gene (reference sequence). The DNA for the CDR3 is TGTGCCAGCAGCATGCAAGGGACAGGGGGCTCTGGGGCCAACGTCCTGACTTTC. Its translation is CASSMQGTGGSGANVLTF.

V and J are TRBV4-1 and TRBJ1-2, with D possibly matching TRBD1 (5 bases). V was trimmed by 0 bases and J by 0 bases, leaving 11 bases between them. Germline lookup yields CDR1 MGHRA and CDR2 YSYEKL. This CDR3 has 16 amino acids. The CDR3 protein is CASSQDLTGANYGYTF. The CDR3 nucleotides read TGCGCCAGCAGCCAAGATCTAACAGGAGCTAACTATGGCTACACCTTC.

The gene calls are TRBV7-2 and TRBJ2-5, with 9 bases fitting TRBD1. CDR1 is SGHTA and CDR2 is FQGNSA in the germline V gene. The CDR3 sequence is 16 residues long. Trimming at V came to 0 bases and at J to 3 bases, leaving 5 bases not matched to a gene. The CDR3 loop reads CASSLAPGQGKETQYF. The CDR3 region has the DNA TGTGCCAGCAGCTTAGCCCCGGGACAGGGAAAAGAGACCCAGTACTTC. Together with reference TRBV7-2 and TRBJ2-5, the CDR3 gives the full variable domain: GAGVSQSPSNKVTEKGKDVELRCDPISGHTALYWYRQSLGQGLEFLIYFQGNSAPDKSGLPSDRFSAERTGGSVSTLTIQRTQQEDSAVYLCASSLAPGQGKETQYFGPGTRLLVL.

This clone has more than one count but fewer than ten. The V and J genes are TRBV7-9 and TRBJ2-1; a possible D gene is TRBD1 (6 bases). This CDR3 has 16 residues. The germline V gene has CDR1 SEHNR and CDR2 FQNEAQ (reference sequence). Between the trimmed V and J ends, which lost 6 bases and 3 bases, there was a span of 18 bases. The CDR3 spells CASRLLLGASYNEQFF. The CDR3 nucleotides read TGTGCCAGCAGGCTGCTATTGGGGGCGAGCTACAATGAGCAGTTCTTC. Full variable domain (rest looked up from reference TRBV7-9 and TRBJ2-1): DTGVSQNPRHKITKRGQNVTFRCDPISEHNRLYWYRQTLGQGPEFLTYFQNEAQLEKSRLLSDRFSAERPKGSFSTLEIQRTEQGDSAMYLCASRLLLGASYNEQFFGPGTRLTVL.

This chain links TRBV5-4 with TRBJ2-5; 7 nucleotides line up with TRBD2. CDR3 size: 16 residues. The trim removed 6 bases at V and 5 bases at J, leaving 16 bases unmatched. The germline CDR1 and CDR2 sequences are SGHNT and YYREEE (reference sequence). The CDR3 here is CASTTRAGSVGETQYF. CDR3 DNA: TGTGCCAGCACCACGCGAGCGGGGTCCGTGGGGGAGACCCAGTACTTC.

This chain uses TRBV5-1 with TRBJ1-1; D may be TRBD1 (5 bases). V shed 3 bases and J shed 7 bases, with 13 bases lying between them. Germline loops: CDR1 SGHRS, CDR2 YFSETQ. This CDR3 is built from 13 residues. CDR3 protein: CASSSSTGGEAFF. CDR3 nucleotide sequence: TGCGCCAGCAGCTCCTCCACAGGAGGTGAAGCTTTCTTT.

CDR3 amino acids: CASSPSGTDTDTQYF. The CDR3 DNA sequence: TGTGCCAGCAGCCCTAGTGGGACAGACACAGATACGCAGTATTTT. V is TRBV7-3 and J is TRBJ2-3, with 7 bases aligning to TRBD1. There are 15 residues in the CDR3. V shed 5 bases and J 2 bases; nucleotides not matched to a gene: 7. Germline CDR1 and CDR2: SGHTA and FQGTGA.

V usage is TRBV18 and J usage is TRBJ2-1; 9 positions agree with TRBD1. The CDR3 is 14 amino acids. Germline CDR1 is KGHSH and CDR2 is LQKENI. Germline trimming cut 2 bases from V and 5 bases from J; bases unmatched to any gene: 1. The CDR3 region has the DNA TGTGCCAGCTCACCAGGGACAGGGAACAATGAGCAGTTCTTC. This gives the protein CASSPGTGNNEQFF.

The rearrangement links TRBV11-2 to TRBJ2-3; 12 nucleotides align to TRBD2. CDR3 length: 16 residues. Germline assignment: CDR1 SGHAT and CDR2 FQNNGV. Trimming at V came to 4 bases and at J to 4 bases, leaving 6 bases not matched to a gene. The CDR3: CASSYLAGGPPDTQYF. The CDR3 DNA sequence: TGTGCCAGCAGCTATCTAGCGGGGGGGCCCCCAGATACGCAGTATTTT.

The sample holds one count of this clone. J is TRBJ2-3 and V is TRBV6-5; 8 nucleotides agree with TRBD2. Trimming cost V 0 bases and J 0 bases; bases outside gene matches: 2. Germline CDR1 MNHEY, CDR2 SVGAGI. CDR3 size: 16 residues. This CDR3 is CASSYSAGASTDTQYF. CDR3 DNA sequence: TGTGCCAGCAGTTACTCAGCGGGGGCTAGCACAGATACGCAGTATTTT.

This clone was seen just once. Within the sample, other DNA sequences also encode this same CDR3. The rearrangement joins TRBV29-1 to TRBJ2-5; no firm D call. CDR3 size: 11 residues. Deletions cut 1 base from V and 5 bases from J, with 5 bases between. In germline, CDR1 is SQVTM, CDR2 ANQGSEA. The CDR3 bases are TGCAGCGTTGAAGTGGGGGAGACCCAGTACTTC. This translates into CSVEVGETQYF.

The rearrangement joins TRBV18 to TRBJ2-1; possible D gene TRBD2, 5 bases. V was trimmed by 5 bases and J by 0 bases, leaving 11 bases between them. Germline CDR1 and CDR2: KGHSH and LQKENI. This CDR3 is 15 amino acids long. The CDR3 DNA is TGTGCCAGCTCATCCGACACTAGCTCCTACAATGAGCAGTTCTTC. Translation: CASSSDTSSYNEQFF.